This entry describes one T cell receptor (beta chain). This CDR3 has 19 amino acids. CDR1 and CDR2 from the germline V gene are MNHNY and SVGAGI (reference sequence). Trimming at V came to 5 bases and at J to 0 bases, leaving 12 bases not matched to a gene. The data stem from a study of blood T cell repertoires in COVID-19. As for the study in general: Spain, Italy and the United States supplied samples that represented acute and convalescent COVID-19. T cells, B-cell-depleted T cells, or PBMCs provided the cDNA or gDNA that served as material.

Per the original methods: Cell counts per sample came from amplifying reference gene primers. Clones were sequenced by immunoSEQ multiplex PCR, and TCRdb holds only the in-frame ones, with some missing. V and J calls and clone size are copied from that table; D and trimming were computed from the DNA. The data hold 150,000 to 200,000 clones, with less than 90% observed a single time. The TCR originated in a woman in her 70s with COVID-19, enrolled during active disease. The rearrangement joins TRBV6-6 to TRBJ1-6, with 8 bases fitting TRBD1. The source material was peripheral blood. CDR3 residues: CASSRRTGYTGSYNSPLHF. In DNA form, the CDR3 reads TGTGCCAGCAGTCGACGGACAGGGTACACGGGCTCCTATAATTCACCCCTCCACTTT.